These 25 T cell receptor beta chains came from one sample sequenced in a study of monozygotic twins with inflammatory bowel disease. TCRdb derives one entry per CDR3 protein from the 5' RACE reads, leaving out DNA. Its listing shows about 380,000 distinct CDR3 sequences. Sequenced: blood. These receptors all come from a human donor with ulcerative colitis or Crohn's disease, or a healthy co-twin of an affected twin (not recorded which).

This sequence joins TRBV27 and TRBJ2-7; TCRdb's D gene call, TRBD1, goes unchecked for lack of DNA. This CDR3 contains 14 residues. Per germline, CDR1 MNHEY and CDR2 SMNVEV (reference sequence). The CDR3 sequence is CASSLRGLNYEQYF.

Here the CDR3 reads CASSPLGSGGPYEQYF. The gene calls are TRBV7-6 and TRBJ2-7; TCRdb selects TRBD2, and the lack of DNA leaves this call unchecked. CDR1 SGHVS and CDR2 FNYEAQ come from the germline V gene. This CDR3 spans 16 amino acids.

V gene TRBV20-1 combines with J gene TRBJ1-6. Germline V gene data show CDR1 as DFQATT and CDR2 as SNEGSKA (reference sequence). The CDR3 consists of 17 residues. The CDR3 is CSATPTYSSSYNSPLHF.

This chain joins TRBV7-3 and TRBJ2-1; TCRdb indicates TRBD1, and absent DNA this call remains unverified. There are 13 residues in the CDR3. Per the germline V gene, CDR1 is SGHTA and CDR2 is FQGTGA. The CDR3 sequence: CASSSDRAAEQFF.

This chain joins TRBV18 and TRBJ2-1; TCRdb outputs TRBD1, but without DNA this stays unchecked. The CDR3 contains 14 residues. The V gene's germline CDR1 is KGHSH and CDR2 LQKENI. CDR3 in amino acids: CASSPRQGYNEQFF.

V and J are TRBV7-9 and TRBJ1-2. Germline V gene sequence: CDR1 SEHNR, CDR2 FQNEAQ (reference sequence). There are 11 residues in the CDR3. The chain's CDR3 is CASSSLYGYTF.

The CDR3 loop is CSASQASGGAGTDTQYF. The rearrangement joins TRBV20-1 to TRBJ2-3; there is no DNA to check the TCRdb D call of TRBD2. Germline assignment: CDR1 DFQATT and CDR2 SNEGSKA (reference sequence). CDR3 length: 17 amino acids.

The chain uses TRBV5-1 and TRBJ2-3; TCRdb lists TRBD1, though no DNA is available to test this call. The CDR3 spans 17 residues. CDR1 is SGHRS and CDR2 is YFSETQ in the germline V gene. CDR3 in amino acids: CASSPARGLTKTDTQYF.

This rearrangement joins TRBV19 to TRBJ1-1; TCRdb picks TRBD1, but there is no DNA to check that call. The germline gives CDR1 LNHDA, CDR2 SQIVND (reference sequence). The CDR3 has 14 residues. This CDR3 reads CACTWGFGNTEAFF.

This rearrangement joins TRBV6-6 to TRBJ2-7; TCRdb gives TRBD1 as the D gene, but with no DNA this cannot be confirmed. This CDR3 has 13 amino acids. Germline CDR1 and CDR2: MNHNY and SVGAGI (reference sequence). The CDR3 loop is CASSYSGGNEQYF.

This chain uses TRBV12-3 or TRBV12-4 with TRBJ1-5; TCRdb names TRBD1, which stays unverified in the absence of DNA. CDR3 size: 17 residues. CDR3 loop: CASSFGVRGRGNQPQHF.

This chain links TRBV7-2 with TRBJ2-3; the TRBD1 assignment by TCRdb is unverifiable without DNA. The CDR3 covers 12 residues. Germline loops: CDR1 SGHTA, CDR2 FQGNSA. The CDR3 region is CATSPRAGAQYF.

V gene TRBV29-1 combines with J gene TRBJ2-2. The CDR3 has 14 amino acids. Germline V CDR1 and CDR2: SQVTM, ANQGSEA. The CDR3: CSVTHSGNTGELFF.

The chain carries TRBV20-1 and TRBJ2-2; TCRdb returns TRBD1, unconfirmable since there is no DNA. The CDR3 runs to 16 residues. Germline V gene lookup returns CDR1 DFQATT and CDR2 SNEGSKA (reference sequence). The CDR3 loop is CSARSGGIANTGELFF.

The J gene is TRBJ2-7, the V gene TRBV29-1; no DNA is available, so the TRBD1 call from TCRdb remains unchecked. The CDR3 totals 12 residues. Germline values: CDR1 SQVTM, CDR2 ANQGSEA. The CDR3 here is CSVARQGYEQYF.

V and J are TRBV27 and TRBJ2-7. Per germline, CDR1 MNHEY and CDR2 SMNVEV (reference sequence). This CDR3 contains 16 residues. The CDR3 spells CASSFEATGSSYEQYF.

The chain links TRBV29-1 to TRBJ2-7; absent DNA, TCRdb's TRBD1 call cannot be checked. The CDR3 is 11 amino acids. Germline V gene sequence: CDR1 SQVTM, CDR2 ANQGSEA. CDR3 residues: CSAIGRGEQYF.

The rearrangement joins TRBV6-2 or TRBV6-3 to TRBJ2-3; TCRdb's D gene call, TRBD1, goes unchecked for lack of DNA. CDR3 length: 15 amino acids. The germline gives CDR1 MNHEY, CDR2 SVGEGT. The CDR3 sequence is CASSYVQGSTDTQYF.

This sequence joins TRBV19 and TRBJ2-5; TCRdb names TRBD2, which stays unverified in the absence of DNA. The CDR3 spans 16 residues. Per germline, CDR1 LNHDA and CDR2 SQIVND (reference sequence). CDR3 in amino acids: CASSIGAGGLQETQYF.

The V and J genes are TRBV7-2 and TRBJ1-5; TCRdb reports TRBD1, a call that lacks DNA to check it against. The CDR3 is 15 amino acids. The germline CDR1 and CDR2 sequences are SGHTA and FQGNSA. CDR3 residues: CASSSQQGANQPQHF.

This chain connects TRBV4-3 to TRBJ1-1; TCRdb reports TRBD1, a call that lacks DNA to check it against. This CDR3 is 15 amino acids long. CDR1 is LGHNA and CDR2 is YSLEER in the germline V gene. This CDR3 reads CASSQLGRGSTEAFF.

V usage is TRBV7-9 and J usage is TRBJ1-1; TCRdb's D call, TRBD1, is unchecked because there is no DNA. Germline CDR1 and CDR2: SEHNR and FQNEAQ (reference sequence). CDR3 length equals 16 residues. CDR3 amino acids: CASSPLAGGAGTEAFF.

The chain joins TRBV20-1 to TRBJ1-5. The CDR3 has 12 residues. Germline V gene sequence: CDR1 DFQATT, CDR2 SNEGSKA (reference sequence). The CDR3 region is CSASGVHQPQHF.

This chain joins TRBV6-1 and TRBJ1-5. This CDR3 has 17 amino acids. Germline loops: CDR1 MNHNS, CDR2 SASEGT. Here the CDR3 reads CASSELEWGEGNQPQHF.

The V and J genes are TRBV24-1 and TRBJ2-5; TCRdb outputs TRBD1, but without DNA this stays unchecked. This CDR3 has 14 amino acids. Per the germline V gene, CDR1 is KGHDR and CDR2 is SFDVKD. CDR3 protein: CATSDGRGTETQYF.